A single sample is the source of the 4 T cell receptor beta chains below, sequenced in a study of blood T cell repertoires in COVID-19. The repertoire was sequenced with immunoSEQ multiplex PCR; TCRdb's copy has only in-frame clones and lacks some. The sample lists about 240,000 clones; nearly 90% were seen once. Sequenced sample: peripheral blood. Source of these receptors: a woman under 40 with acute or convalescent COVID-19.

The chain carries TRBV6-5 and TRBJ1-2; D gene ambiguous. V lost 10 bases to trimming and J lost 0 bases, with 9 bases between them. Germline CDR1 MNHEY, CDR2 SVGAGI. CDR3 length: 12 amino acids. The CDR3: CAIFSPNYGYTF. CDR3 nucleotide sequence: TGTGCCATCTTTTCTCCTAACTATGGCTACACCTTC.

The chain joins TRBV24-1 to TRBJ2-3; D is unresolved. Germline CDR1 reads KGHDR; CDR2 reads SFDVKD. The CDR3 has 14 amino acids. V lost 1 base, J lost 0 bases, and 4 bases lay in between. The CDR3 sequence: CATSDFVSTDTQYF. In DNA, the CDR3 is TGTGCCACCAGTGATTTTGTAAGCACAGATACGCAGTATTTT.

The rearrangement links TRBV3-1 (or the pseudogene TRBV3-2) to TRBJ1-2, with D unclear. The CDR3 is made up of 18 amino acids. The germline V and J ends were trimmed by 4 bases and 4 bases, with 25 bases remaining between them. CDR1 is LGHDT, CDR2 YNNKEL, per germline (reference sequence). In DNA form, the CDR3 reads TGTGCCAGCAGCCCCAAGGTTGTGGAGCTTCTTAGGAGCTATGGCTACACCTTC. Its translation is CASSPKVVELLRSYGYTF.

This clone has just one count. This chain uses TRBV13 with TRBJ2-5, with 9 bases lining up with TRBD1. The germline gives CDR1 PRHDT, CDR2 FYEKMQ (reference sequence). The CDR3 is 14 amino acids. The ends lost 5 bases at V and 3 bases at J; junction bases unmatched: 4. The CDR3 loop reads CASSPRTGEETQYF. CDR3 coding DNA: TGTGCCAGCAGCCCCCGGACAGGGGAAGAGACCCAGTACTTC.